These T cell receptor beta chains were read from a single sample in a study of shared clonotypes between healthy human individuals. The method was immunoSEQ multiplex PCR; TCRdb's version includes in-frame clones alone and lacks a portion of them. The sample records about 490,000 clones, around 85% being singletons. The sample consisted of PBMCs. These TCRs come from a woman between 40 and 50 years old in good health. Some clones in this sample may be carry-over from other donors' samples. Both conserved end residues are part of each CDR3. Fields, in order: CDR3 protein, CDR3 DNA, J gene, V gene, D gene, clone size. The D gene is left open where the match is weak. Clone size, where shown, is once, few, many, or a class for clones that have expanded.

CASSEAGSYGYTF TGTGCCAGCAGTGAAGCTGGATCTTATGGCTACACCTTC TRBJ1-2 TRBV2 . .
CASSPRQGAYEQYF TGTGCCAGCAGCCCTCGACAGGGGGCCTACGAGCAGTACTTC TRBJ2-7 TRBV7-2 TRBD1 once
CASSIVGQGNSEAFF TGTGCCAGTAGTATAGTGGGACAGGGTAATTCTGAAGCTTTCTTT TRBJ1-1 TRBV19 TRBD1 .
CSASLVYEQYF TGCAGTGCTAGTCTTGTGTACGAGCAGTACTTC TRBJ2-7 TRBV20-1 . .
CASYPLKGAATGANVLTF TGTGCCAGCTACCCGCTAAAGGGGGCAGCGACTGGGGCCAACGTCCTGACTTTC TRBJ2-6 TRBV2 TRBD1 .
CASSQGGAYNEQFF TGCGCCAGCAGTCAAGGCGGTGCATACAATGAGCAGTTCTTC TRBJ2-1 TRBV10-2 . .
CASSRQGVVGYGYTF TGTGCCAGCAGCCGACAGGGGGTTGTGGGCTATGGCTACACCTTC TRBJ1-2 TRBV6-5 TRBD1 few
CASSARGSTDTQYF TGTGCCAGTAGCGCGAGGGGGAGCACAGATACGCAGTATTTT TRBJ2-3 TRBV19 . few
CSVGTSGDTQYF TGCAGCGTCGGGACTAGCGGAGATACGCAGTATTTT TRBJ2-3 TRBV29-1 TRBD2 once
CASSPGTGYGYTF TGTGCCAGCAGCCCCGGGACGGGCTATGGCTACACCTTC TRBJ1-2 TRBV5-4 . .
CASSRHGFSYGYTF TGTGCCAGCAGTCGGCATGGGTTTAGCTATGGCTACACCTTC TRBJ1-2 TRBV28 . .
CASGSGFTEQFF TGTGCCAGCGGATCAGGGTTCACTGAGCAGTTCTTC TRBJ2-1 TRBV27 . .
CASSSTGRSYNEQFF TGTGCCAGCAGCTCAACAGGGAGGTCCTACAATGAGCAGTTCTTC TRBJ2-1 TRBV28 . few
CASSLVGGQPQHF TGCGCCAGCAGCTTGGTGGGGGGGCAGCCCCAGCATTTT TRBJ1-5 TRBV5-1 . .
CASGPSTGVYEQYF TGTGCCAGCGGACCATCGACGGGGGTTTACGAGCAGTACTTC TRBJ2-7 TRBV7-2 . .
CASSLERAYEQYF TGCGCCAGCAGCCTTGAAAGGGCCTACGAGCAGTACTTC TRBJ2-7 TRBV5-1 . .
CASSLREYNEQFF TGTGCCAGCAGCTTACGGGAGTACAATGAGCAGTTCTTC TRBJ2-1 TRBV7-3 . few
CASSSRLALGSHNEQFF TGTGCCAGCAGCTCCAGACTAGCTCTAGGGTCACACAATGAGCAGTTCTTC TRBJ2-1 TRBV7-6 TRBD2 .
CASSQDPASDVYEQYF TGCGCCAGCAGCCAAGATCCCGCTAGCGACGTGTACGAGCAGTACTTC TRBJ2-7 TRBV4-1 . .
CASSSLTSSYEQYF TGCGCCAGCAGCTCACTGACAAGCTCCTACGAGCAGTACTTC TRBJ2-7 TRBV5-1 . .
CASSPAPNQPQHF TGCGCCAGCAGCCCGGCCCCTAATCAGCCCCAGCATTTT TRBJ1-5 TRBV5-1 . .
CAISESSGSTDTQYF TGTGCCATCAGTGAGTCGAGCGGGAGCACAGATACGCAGTATTTT TRBJ2-3 TRBV10-3 . .
CASTTRQGPSYEQYF TGTGCCAGCACCACTAGACAGGGCCCCTCCTACGAGCAGTACTTC TRBJ2-7 TRBV28 TRBD1 .
CASSFGDRGQTYEQYF TGCGCCAGCAGCTTTGGGGACAGGGGACAGACGTACGAGCAGTACTTC TRBJ2-7 TRBV5-1 TRBD1 .
CASSRTGGAAGELFF TGCGCCAGCAGTCGGACAGGGGGCGCAGCCGGGGAGCTGTTTTTT TRBJ2-2 TRBV5-1 TRBD1 .
CASSLYERAGSTEAFF TGTGCCAGCAGTTTATATGAGAGGGCCGGGAGCACTGAAGCTTTCTTT TRBJ1-1 TRBV27 . .
CALGSGGVGTQYF TGTGCCTTGGGGTCAGGGGGAGTAGGGACCCAGTACTTC TRBJ2-5 TRBV30 TRBD1 .
CASKQGTTNEKLFF TGTGCCAGTAAACAGGGGACAACTAATGAAAAACTGTTTTTT TRBJ1-4 TRBV6-5 TRBD1 .
CASSARGGSGNTIYF TGTGCCAGCAGTGCCCGGGGCGGATCTGGAAACACCATATATTTT TRBJ1-3 TRBV2 . .
CASILESTDTQYF TGTGCCAGCATCCTCGAGAGCACAGATACGCAGTATTTT TRBJ2-3 TRBV2 . .
CASSPTTMNTEAFF TGTGCCAGCAGCCCGACAACCATGAACACTGAAGCTTTCTTT TRBJ1-1 TRBV2 . .
CASSQISGRGTWELFF TGCGCCAGCAGCCAAATTAGCGGGAGAGGCACCTGGGAGCTGTTTTTT TRBJ2-2 TRBV4-3 TRBD2 .
CASSSDRESEQYF TGTGCCAGCAGTTCGGACAGGGAAAGCGAGCAGTACTTC TRBJ2-7 TRBV27 TRBD1 .